The 5 T cell receptor beta chains presented below share a single source sample, sequenced in a study of T cell clonotyping in hematopoietic cell transplantation. TCRdb's copy holds only in-frame clones and misses some; the assay was immunoSEQ multiplex PCR. In the table there are 20,000 to 25,000 clones, 90% of which are singletons. Sample time point: recipient sample about 28 days before transplant, after cytoreduction. The sample was peripheral blood mononuclear cells, taken before stem cell transplant. Source of these receptors: a man in his late teens or twenties with biphenotypic leukemia. Some clones in this sample may be carry-over from other donors' samples.

The chain links TRBV19 to TRBJ1-4; D call uncertain. V was shortened by 4 bases and J by 6 bases, with 3 bases between the two germline ends. The length of the CDR3 is 11 residues. CDR1 is LNHDA, CDR2 SQIVND, per germline (reference sequence). The CDR3 DNA follows: TGTGCCAGTAGTACAGATGAAAAACTGTTTTTT. It specifies CASSTDEKLFF.

The chain employs TRBV4-1 and TRBJ2-6; D remains ambiguous. Germline-derived CDR1 and CDR2 are MGHRA and YSYEKL. The CDR3 sequence is 16 residues long. Trimming took off 4 bases at V and 0 bases at J, with 10 bases between the two ends. CDR3 bases: TGCGCCAGCAGCCCCCCCTCCGGCTCTGGGGCCAACGTCCTGACTTTC. It translates to CASSPPSGSGANVLTF.

The genes are TRBV6-5 and TRBJ1-1; D remains unclear. The CDR3 runs 14 residues. Looked up from germline, CDR1 is MNHEY and CDR2 is SVGAGI. V shed 2 bases and J shed 5 bases, with 12 bases lying between them. Written as DNA, the CDR3 is TGTGCCAGCAGTTACGCAGGCCAGAGGACTGAAGCTTTCTTT. Protein product: CASSYAGQRTEAFF.

Note on this clone: Mismatch with germline at one junction end may stem from a read error. This chain joins TRBV5-6 and TRBJ2-1; D is possibly TRBD1 or TRBD2 (5 bases each). The CDR3 is 15 amino acids. The germline V gene has CDR1 SGHDT and CDR2 YYEEEE. For the CDR3, the DNA is TGTGCCAGCAACTTGGTTGGGGGCTCCTACAATGAGCAGTTCTTC. Protein product: CASNLVGGSYNEQFF.

This chain connects TRBV27 to TRBJ2-1, with 7 nucleotides matching TRBD2. Germline-derived CDR1 and CDR2 are MNHEY and SMNVEV (reference sequence). This CDR3 is 14 amino acids long. J lost 6 bases, V lost 1 base, and 3 bases had no gene match. For the CDR3, the DNA is TGTGCCAGCAGTTTATGGGGACTAATCAATGAGCAGTTCTTC. This codes for CASSLWGLINEQFF.